The clone carrying this TCR beta chain appeared once. This entry belongs to a study of blood T cell repertoires in COVID-19. Study-level background: Specimens from acute and convalescent COVID-19 originated in the United States, Italy and Spain. The analysed material was cDNA or gDNA that came from T cells, B-cell-depleted T cells, or PBMCs.

Germline-derived CDR1 and CDR2 are LNHNV and YYDKDF (reference sequence). CDR3 length equals 18 residues. J gave up 8 bases and V 0 bases, and 13 bases lay outside the gene matches. As handled by the study authors: Reference gene primer amplification gave nucleated cell count estimates. TCRdb keeps only in-frame clones here, not all; method: immunoSEQ multiplex PCR. The DNA was the basis for D and trimming; V, J and clone size are from that table. The table has fewer than 250,000 clones, 81% seen once. Cohort assignment relied on participant-reported clinical history. The chain employs TRBV15 and TRBJ1-6, with 7 bases identical to TRBD1. The sequenced sample was PBMCs or T cells enriched from blood (not recorded which). The sequence derives from a woman aged 45-59 years with acute COVID-19. CDR3 loop: CATSRDLPYRDRDSPLHF. CDR3 nucleotide sequence: TGTGCCACCAGCAGAGATCTCCCCTATAGAGACAGGGATTCACCCCTCCACTTT.